A selection of T cell receptor beta chains follows, all from one sample in a study of chemoradiotherapy in HPV16-positive cancers. Clones were read by immunoSEQ multiplex PCR, and TCRdb kept only the in-frame ones, dropping some. The sample consists of some 2,500 clones, more than 70% of them appearing once. The sequencing used tumor tissue, collected from a patient who underwent chemoradiotherapy. The receptors shown here come from a human donor with HPV-associated anogenital cancer. CDR3s include the opening cysteine and the closing phenylalanine or tryptophan. The order of the fields is D gene, J gene, V gene, clone size, CDR3 DNA, CDR3 protein. A D gene is named only where the DNA matches it firmly. The size of a clone is reported for some rows only, either as once, few or many, or as a class for expanded clones.

>NA|TRBJ1-1|TRBV7-2|NA
TGTGCCAGCAGCTTAGCTCTCCGACCCACTGAAGCTTTCTTT
CASSLALRPTEAFF
>NA|TRBJ1-5|TRBV11-2|NA
TGTGCCAGCAGCCCCTGGGGCGACAGCGTAAATCAGGCCCAGCATTTT
CASSPWGDSVNQAQHF
>NA|TRBJ2-5|TRBV7-2|once
TGTGCCAGCAGAAGGGACGGAGAGACCCAGTACTTC
CASRRDGETQYF
>NA|TRBJ1-1|TRBV7-2|NA
TGTGCCAGCAGCCCCGCTCGGATGGGCACTGAAGCTTTCTTT
CASSPARMGTEAFF
>NA|TRBJ2-1|TRBV21-1|NA
TGTGCCAGCAGCAAAACGACCCTGAGCTCCTACAATGAGCAGTTCTTC
CASSKTTLSSYNEQFF
>TRBD1|TRBJ2-2|TRBV6-5|once
TGTGCCAGCAGTTCAGACAGGGTTAACACCGGGGAGCTGTTTTTT
CASSSDRVNTGELFF
>TRBD2|TRBJ2-5|TRBV29-1|NA
TGCAGCGTTGGAGCGGGGGGGCCAGGAGAGACCCAGTACTTC
CSVGAGGPGETQYF
>NA|TRBJ1-5|TRBV5-5|NA
TGTGCCAGCAGCCAAGAGGATCGAGGGGGACGCCAGCCCCAGCATTTT
CASSQEDRGGRQPQHF
>NA|TRBJ2-3|TRBV28|few
TGTGCCAGCAGTTTTTTGGCGGGGACAGATACGCAGTATTTT
CASSFLAGTDTQYF
>TRBD2|TRBJ2-7|TRBV15|NA
TGTGCCACCAGCAGCGGAACTAGCGGGGGGCCCTACGAGCAGTACTTC
CATSSGTSGGPYEQYF